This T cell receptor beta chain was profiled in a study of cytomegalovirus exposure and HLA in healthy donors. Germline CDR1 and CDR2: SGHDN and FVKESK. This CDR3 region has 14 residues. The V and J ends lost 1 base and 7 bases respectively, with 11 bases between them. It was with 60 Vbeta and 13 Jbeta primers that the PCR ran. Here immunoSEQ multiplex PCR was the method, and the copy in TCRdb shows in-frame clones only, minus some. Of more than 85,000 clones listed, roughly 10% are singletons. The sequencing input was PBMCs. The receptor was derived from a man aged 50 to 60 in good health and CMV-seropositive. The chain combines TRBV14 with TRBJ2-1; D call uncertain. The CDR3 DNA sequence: TGTGCCAGCAGCCAAGTACTGCGAGCAAATGAGCAGTTCTTC. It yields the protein CASSQVLRANEQFF.